These 3 T cell receptor beta chains were all obtained from the same sample, sequenced in a study of cytomegalovirus exposure and HLA in healthy donors. Researchers ran the PCR with 60 Vbeta and 13 Jbeta primers. TCRdb's copy holds only in-frame clones and misses some; the assay was immunoSEQ multiplex PCR. Of about 160,000 clones listed, roughly nine tenths were seen once; the top ten hold under 0.95%. The source material was PBMCs. Receptors originate from a woman between 25 and 40 years old in good health and CMV-seronegative.

V gene TRBV5-6 combines with J gene TRBJ2-1; the match to TRBD2 covers 8 bases. The CDR3 sequence is 17 residues long. The germline CDR1 and CDR2 sequences are SGHDT and YYEEEE. V shed 0 bases and J 3 bases; nucleotides not matched to a gene: 8. In DNA, the CDR3 is TGTGCCAGCAGCTTGGATGGGGGGCTAGCGGGCTACAATGAGCAGTTCTTC. It yields the protein CASSLDGGLAGYNEQFF.

V is TRBV30 and J is TRBJ2-7, with TRBD2 as a possible D gene (5 bases). V was shortened by 5 bases and J by 7 bases, with 12 bases between the two germline ends. CDR1 and CDR2 (germline): GTSNPN, SVGIG (reference sequence). The CDR3 contains 11 residues. Here the CDR3 reads CAWGGGPEQYF. In DNA, the CDR3 is TGTGCCTGGGGAGGTGGGCCTGAGCAGTACTTC.

The chain uses TRBV18 and TRBJ2-3; tentative D call: TRBD2 (5 bases). Germline CDR1 and CDR2: KGHSH and LQKENI. This CDR3 comprises 14 residues. Trimming pared 4 bases from V and 3 bases from J, leaving 11 bases between. The CDR3 nucleotides read TGTGCCAGCTCACTGGGGAGCATTACAGATACGCAGTATTTT. This gives the protein CASSLGSITDTQYF.